The 23 T cell receptor beta chains below come from one sample, sequenced in a study of neurological immune-mediated disorders. MiXCR was run by TCRdb on the 5' RACE reads, yielding one entry per CDR3 protein. The table includes nearly 60,000 distinct CDR3 sequences, roughly 3.5% detected once. The sample was PBMCs. These receptors were collected from an older woman with multiple sclerosis.

This clonotype was recorded at least ten times. CDR3 sequence: CASSLGTGNEQFF. CDR3 nucleotides: TGTGCCAGCAGCTTAGGGACAGGGAATGAGCAGTTCTTC. The chain recombines TRBV7-9 with TRBJ2-1; 8 nucleotides match TRBD1. Germline CDR1 and CDR2: SEHNR and FQNEAQ (reference sequence). Trimming cost V 1 base and J 7 bases; bases outside gene matches: 0. The CDR3 spans 13 residues.

This clonotype was seen repeatedly, ten times or more. The V and J genes are TRBV20-1 and TRBJ1-1; D not certain. The germline V and J ends were trimmed by 0 bases and 8 bases, with 25 bases remaining between them. Germline-derived CDR1 and CDR2 are DFQATT and SNEGSKA (reference sequence). CDR3 length: 17 amino acids. DNA for the CDR3: TGCAGTGCTAGAGATCGTGGTTCGGCGAGGATAATTGTAGAAGCTTTCTTT. The encoded protein is CSARDRGSARIIVEAFF.

In this sample, this clonotype turned up many times. V gene TRBV7-6 combines with J gene TRBJ1-3; D is unclear. This CDR3 has 13 amino acids. Germline values: CDR1 SGHVS, CDR2 FNYEAQ. Trimming shortened V by 1 base and J by 7 bases, and 8 bases separated the two germline ends. Written as DNA, the CDR3 is TGTGCCAGCAGCTTAGGGGTTTGGAACACCATATATTTT. Residues: CASSLGVWNTIYF.

This clonotype has a count of ten or more. The chain carries TRBV9 and TRBJ2-2; 11 nucleotides match TRBD1. There are 19 residues in the CDR3. CDR1 is SGDLS and CDR2 is YYNGEE in the germline V gene. V shed 0 bases and J 3 bases; nucleotides not matched to a gene: 10. The CDR3 here is CASSVGPPRTGGYTGELFF. CDR3 nucleotide sequence: TGTGCCAGCAGCGTAGGCCCTCCACGGACAGGGGGCTACACCGGGGAGCTGTTTTTT.

This clonotype was seen once. The junction shows a germline mismatch at one end, possibly a read error. The chain links TRBV4-2 to TRBJ1-2, with unresolved D. CDR3 length equals 17 residues. Germline V CDR1 and CDR2: LGHNA, YNFKEQ. The CDR3 nucleotides read TGTGTCAGCAGCCAAGATATTTCAGACGCCACATACTATGGCTACACCTTC. Translated, it gives CVSSQDISDATYYGYTF.

The sample holds a few counts of this clonotype. A much bigger clone sits one base away, suggesting this may be a read error. J is TRBJ2-5 and V is TRBV11-2, with TRBD2 as a possible D gene (5 bases). CDR1 and CDR2 from the germline V gene are SGHAT and FQNNGV. The CDR3 runs to 14 residues. Here the CDR3 reads CASSFEGFGQTKYF. The CDR3 bases are TGTGCCAGCAGCTTCGAGGGCTTCGGGCAGACCAAGTACTTC.

Ten or more counts support this clonotype. The genes are TRBV5-1 and TRBJ2-7; D is undetermined. Trimming left V 2 bases short and J 2 bases short, with 11 bases between. This CDR3 has 14 residues. Germline values: CDR1 SGHRS, CDR2 YFSETQ. The CDR3 sequence: CASSFNSFTYEQYF. The CDR3 region has the DNA TGCGCCAGCAGCTTTAACTCATTTACCTACGAGCAGTACTTC.

This clonotype showed up many times. The rearrangement uses TRBV28 and TRBJ1-3; D gene unclear. Germline-derived CDR1 and CDR2 are MDHEN and SYDVKM. V dropped 1 base and J dropped 4 bases, with 8 bases sitting between them. CDR3 length equals 14 residues. The CDR3: CASSLSGGGNTIYF. CDR3 DNA sequence: TGTGCCAGCAGTTTATCAGGAGGGGGAAACACCATATATTTT. Using reference TRBV28 and TRBJ1-3 for the parts outside the CDR3, the full variable domain is DVKVTQSSRYLVKRTGEKVFLECVQDMDHENMFWYRQDPGLGLRLIYFSYDVKMKEKGDIPEGYSVSREKKERFSLILESASTNQTSMYLCASSLSGGGNTIYFGEGSWLTVV.

The table lists this clonotype with a few counts. The chain combines TRBV2 with TRBJ2-5, with 8 positions matching TRBD2. The CDR3 length is 13 residues. J was trimmed by 5 bases and V by 6 bases; bases with no gene match: 5. Germline CDR1 reads SNHLY; CDR2 reads FYNNEI. CDR3 in DNA: TGTGCCAGCAGAGAGCGGGAGTGGGAGACCCAGTACTTC. It encodes CASREREWETQYF.

In this sample, this clonotype turned up a few times. This rearrangement joins TRBV18 to TRBJ1-6; TRBD1 agrees at 7 bases. The CDR3 has 15 amino acids. V lost 3 bases, J lost 10 bases, and 9 bases stayed unmatched. Germline CDR1 is KGHSH and CDR2 is LQKENI. For the CDR3, the DNA is TGTGCCAGCTCACCCGCCCAGGGGGAGCGATCACCCCTCCACTTT. It yields the protein CASSPAQGERSPLHF.

Many counts were recorded for this clonotype. The chain is built from TRBV5-6 and TRBJ1-6; 8 bases are a match to TRBD1. The CDR3 is 15 amino acids. Trimming took 4 bases from V and 6 from J; bases not matched to a gene: 6. Germline V CDR1 and CDR2: SGHDT, YYEEEE. In nucleotides, the CDR3 is TGTGCCAGCAGCCCGAGACAGGGGATTAATTCACCCCTCCACTTT. Amino acids: CASSPRQGINSPLHF.

In this sample, this clonotype turned up many times. The chain uses TRBV6-2 or TRBV6-3 and TRBJ2-7; D not certain. Trimming left V 2 bases short and J 2 bases short, with 10 bases between. The germline CDR1 and CDR2 sequences are MNHEY and SVGEGT. The CDR3 has 14 residues. CDR3 coding DNA: TGTGCCAGCAGTTACGACGACCCGGCCTACGAGCAGTACTTC. Its translation: CASSYDDPAYEQYF.

This clonotype was picked up many times. The rearrangement uses TRBV6-1 and TRBJ1-2; D unclear. This CDR3 is 16 amino acids long. V shed 6 bases and J shed 4 bases, with 21 bases lying between them. Germline lookup yields CDR1 MNHNS and CDR2 SASEGT. The CDR3 DNA reads TGTGCCAGCAGGCCACCCGGGAGGGAGATAGGCTATGGCTACACCTTC. Translated, it gives CASRPPGREIGYGYTF.

This clonotype was counted ten times or more. The V and J genes are TRBV5-6 and TRBJ2-7; D is tentatively TRBD1 or TRBD2 (5 bases each). The CDR3 covers 12 residues. Trimming took 7 bases from V and 0 from J, leaving 8 bases between them. Germline CDR1 SGHDT, CDR2 YYEEEE. Here the CDR3 reads CASGGHSYEQYF. CDR3 nucleotide sequence: TGTGCCAGCGGAGGACACTCCTACGAGCAGTACTTC.

This clonotype was observed many times. The chain combines TRBV6-2 or TRBV6-3 with TRBJ2-7; D gene ambiguous. The ends were cut back, 2 bases at V and 2 bases at J, with 13 bases in the middle. The CDR3 extends over 15 amino acids. The germline CDR1 and CDR2 sequences are MNHEY and SVGEGT. In DNA form, the CDR3 reads TGTGCCAGCAGTTACCCGAGATGGTACCCCTACGAGCAGTACTTC. Its protein is CASSYPRWYPYEQYF.

Ten or more counts support this clonotype. The V gene is TRBV15, the J gene TRBJ2-7; D not certain. CDR1 LNHNV and CDR2 YYDKDF come from the germline V gene (reference sequence). Trimming took 0 bases from V and 0 from J, leaving 3 bases between them. This CDR3 comprises 13 residues. In DNA form, the CDR3 reads TGTGCCACCAGCAGAGATTACTCCTACGAGCAGTACTTC. This translates into CATSRDYSYEQYF.

This clonotype has a count of ten or more. This chain uses TRBV29-1 with TRBJ2-3; D unclear. Trimming pared 3 bases from V and 2 bases from J, leaving 12 bases between. Germline V CDR1 and CDR2: SQVTM, ANQGSEA. The length of the CDR3 is 14 residues. The CDR3 loop is CSVDADTVTDTQYF. CDR3 DNA: TGCAGCGTTGATGCCGACACCGTCACAGATACGCAGTATTTT.

This clonotype has at least ten counts. The CDR3 sequence: CSVFGTSSGANVLTF. The CDR3 coding sequence is TGCAGCGTCTTCGGGACAAGCTCTGGGGCCAACGTCCTGACTTTC. The chain combines TRBV29-1 with TRBJ2-6; D perhaps matches TRBD1 (6 bases). Germline V CDR1 and CDR2: SQVTM, ANQGSEA. The CDR3 is 15 residues long. V shed 6 bases and J shed 0 bases, with 12 bases lying between them. Supplemented by reference TRBV29-1 and TRBJ2-6, the full variable domain reads SAVISQKPSRDICQRGTSLTIQCQVDSQVTMMFWYRQQPGQSLTLIATANQGSEATYESGFVIDKFPISRPNLTFSTLTVSNMSPEDSSIYLCSVFGTSSGANVLTFGAGSRLTVL.

This clonotype was observed many times. V gene TRBV4-2 combines with J gene TRBJ1-6; D ambiguous. Germline V lookup: CDR1 LGHNA, CDR2 YNFKEQ. V lost 4 bases to trimming and J lost 12 bases, with 10 bases between them. CDR3 size: 12 residues. The CDR3 coding sequence is TGTGCCAGCAGCCGGCCCCGCCTACCCCTCCACTTT. Protein: CASSRPRLPLHF.

This clonotype came up many times. The chain couples TRBV14 to TRBJ1-1, with 8 positions matching TRBD1. Germline CDR1 is SGHDN and CDR2 is FVKESK. The CDR3 loop spans 14 amino acids. V dropped 3 bases and J dropped 1; count of bases not matched to a gene: 1. Here the CDR3 reads CASSQTGENTEAFF. In nucleotides, the CDR3 is TGTGCCAGCAGCCAGACAGGGGAGAACACTGAAGCTTTCTTT. Together with reference TRBV14 and TRBJ1-1, the CDR3 gives the full variable domain: EAGVTQFPSHSVIEKGQTVTLRCDPISGHDNLYWYRRVMGKEIKFLLHFVKESKQDESGMPNNRFLAERTGGTYSTLKVQPAELEDSGVYFCASSQTGENTEAFFGQGTRLTVV.

This clonotype occurred many times. The V call is TRBV15, the J call TRBJ2-3; 8 bases are a match to TRBD1. Germline V gene sequence: CDR1 LNHNV, CDR2 YYDKDF (reference sequence). CDR3 length equals 18 residues. V was pared by 5 bases and J by 6 bases, with 19 bases of the junction left unmatched. The CDR3 sequence is CATSLPNGRGRVRDTQYF. The CDR3, as DNA: TGTGCCACCAGCCTGCCCAATGGCAGGGGGCGAGTAAGGGATACGCAGTATTTT.

This clonotype has ten or more counts. The V gene is TRBV14, the J gene TRBJ1-2; D is unclear. Germline CDR1 is SGHDN and CDR2 is FVKESK. The CDR3 runs 12 residues. Trimming cost V 2 bases and J 4 bases, with 5 bases left between them. The chain's CDR3 is CASSQRTYGYTF. CDR3 nucleotide sequence: TGTGCCAGCAGCCAACGGACCTATGGCTACACCTTC.

This clonotype occurred many times. The CDR3 DNA reads as TGTGCCAGCAGTTTGGACTTTTCCTACGAGCAGTACTTC. This gives the protein CASSLDFSYEQYF. This chain uses TRBV12-3 or TRBV12-4 with TRBJ2-7; perhaps TRBD2 as D (5 bases). This CDR3 is 13 amino acids long. V was shortened by 3 bases and J by 1 base, with 7 bases between the two germline ends.